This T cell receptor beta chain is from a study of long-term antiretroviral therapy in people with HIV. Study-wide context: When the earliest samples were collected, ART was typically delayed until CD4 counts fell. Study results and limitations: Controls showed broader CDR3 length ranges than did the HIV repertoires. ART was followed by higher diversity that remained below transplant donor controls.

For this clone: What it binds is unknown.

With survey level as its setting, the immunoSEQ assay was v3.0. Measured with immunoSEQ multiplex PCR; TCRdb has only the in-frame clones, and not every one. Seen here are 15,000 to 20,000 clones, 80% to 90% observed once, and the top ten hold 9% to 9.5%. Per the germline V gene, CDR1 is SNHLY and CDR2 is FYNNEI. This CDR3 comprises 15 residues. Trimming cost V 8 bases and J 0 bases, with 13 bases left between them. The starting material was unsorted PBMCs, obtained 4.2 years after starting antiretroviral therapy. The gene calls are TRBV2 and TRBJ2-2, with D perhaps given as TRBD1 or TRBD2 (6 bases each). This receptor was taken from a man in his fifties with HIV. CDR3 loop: CASSWGASNTGELFF. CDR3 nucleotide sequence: TGTGCCAGCTCTTGGGGGGCCTCGAACACCGGGGAGCTGTTTTTT.